This T cell receptor beta chain was identified during a study of T cells after yellow fever vaccination. On the study more broadly: SMART-Seq v4 Ultra Low Input handled preparation of low-cell-number fractions. The study, taken as a whole, reports: Peaking faster, on day 5 versus 15, the secondary response was nonetheless weaker. A small share of clonotypes appeared in both CD4 and CD8 compartments.

Trimming pared 8 bases from V and 4 bases from J, leaving 15 bases between. The CDR3 length is 14 residues. The V gene's germline CDR1 is SGHRS and CDR2 YFSETQ. For TCR, cDNA came from 5'RACE template switching, which added a universal primer site and UMIs. TCRdb called the 5' RACE reads again in MiXCR, with one record for every CDR3 protein. The table includes just under 600,000 distinct CDR3 sequences, about 13% detected once. This clonotype has just a few counts. Its specificity is unknown. The source of this sequence is a man under 40 who received the YFV17D yellow fever vaccine. V usage is TRBV5-1 and J usage is TRBJ2-2; TRBD1 or TRBD2 may be the D gene (5 bases each). The sequencing used PBMCs, collected on the day of the yellow fever booster vaccination. CDR3 in DNA: TGCGCCAGTACGGGGACCCACAGCACCGGGGAGCTGTTTTTT. It is translated as CASTGTHSTGELFF.